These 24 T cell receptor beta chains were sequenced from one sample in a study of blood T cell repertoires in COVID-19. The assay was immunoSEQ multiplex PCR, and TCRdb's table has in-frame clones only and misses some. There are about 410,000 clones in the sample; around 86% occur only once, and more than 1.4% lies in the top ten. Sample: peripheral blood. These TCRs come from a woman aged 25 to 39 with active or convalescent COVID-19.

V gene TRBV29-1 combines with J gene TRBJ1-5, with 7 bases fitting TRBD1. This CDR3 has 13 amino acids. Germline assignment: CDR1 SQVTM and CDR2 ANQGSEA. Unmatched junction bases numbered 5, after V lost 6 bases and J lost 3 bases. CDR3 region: CSVTTGYNQPQHF. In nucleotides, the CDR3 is TGCAGCGTCACGACAGGGTACAATCAGCCCCAGCATTTT. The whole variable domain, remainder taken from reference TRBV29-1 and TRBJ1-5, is SAVISQKPSRDICQRGTSLTIQCQVDSQVTMMFWYRQQPGQSLTLIATANQGSEATYESGFVIDKFPISRPNLTFSTLTVSNMSPEDSSIYLCSVTTGYNQPQHFGDGTRLSIL.

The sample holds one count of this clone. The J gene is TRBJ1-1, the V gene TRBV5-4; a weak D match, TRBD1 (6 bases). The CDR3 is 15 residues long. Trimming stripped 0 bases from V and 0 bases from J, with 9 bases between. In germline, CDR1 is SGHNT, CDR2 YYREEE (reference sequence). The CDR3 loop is CASSLADRMNTEAFF. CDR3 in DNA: TGTGCCAGCAGCTTGGCAGACAGGATGAACACTGAAGCTTTCTTT.

This CDR3 is CASSPDRHSYEQYF. CDR3 nucleotide sequence: TGTGCCAGCAGTCCGGACAGGCACTCCTACGAGCAGTACTTC. The chain has TRBV2 and TRBJ2-7; 7 nucleotides line up with TRBD1. V lost 5 bases, J lost 0 bases, and 4 bases stayed unmatched. Germline V gene sequence: CDR1 SNHLY, CDR2 FYNNEI. The CDR3 has 14 amino acids.

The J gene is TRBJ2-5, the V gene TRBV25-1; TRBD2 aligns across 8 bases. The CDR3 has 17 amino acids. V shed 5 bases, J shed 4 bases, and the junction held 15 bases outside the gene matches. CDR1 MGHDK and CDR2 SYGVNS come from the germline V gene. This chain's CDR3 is CASSSTPGGRRGETQYF. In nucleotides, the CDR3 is TGTGCCAGCAGTAGTACGCCCGGCGGGAGGAGAGGAGAGACCCAGTACTTC.

In nucleotides, the CDR3 is TGTGCTAGTGGTTCCCCCTCGACAGGGAACACTGAAGCTTTCTTT. It is translated as CASGSPSTGNTEAFF. This chain joins TRBV12-5 and TRBJ1-1; perhaps TRBD1 as D (6 bases). Germline V CDR1 and CDR2: LGHNT, FRNRAP. The CDR3 is 15 residues long. V shed 4 bases and J shed 1 base, with 13 bases lying between them. Complete variable domain (other parts from reference TRBV12-5 and TRBJ1-1): DARVTQTPRHKVTEMGQEVTMRCQPILGHNTVFWYRQTMMQGLELLAYFRNRAPLDDSGMPKDRFSAEMPDATLATLKIQPSEPRDSAVYFCASGSPSTGNTEAFFGQGTRLTVV.

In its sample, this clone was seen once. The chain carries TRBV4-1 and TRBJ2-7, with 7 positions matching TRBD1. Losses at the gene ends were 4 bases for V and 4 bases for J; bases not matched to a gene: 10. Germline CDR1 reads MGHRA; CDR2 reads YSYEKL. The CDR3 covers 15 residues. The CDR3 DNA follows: TGCGCCAGCAGCCTATCCGGGACAGACCCATACGAGCAGTACTTC. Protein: CASSLSGTDPYEQYF.

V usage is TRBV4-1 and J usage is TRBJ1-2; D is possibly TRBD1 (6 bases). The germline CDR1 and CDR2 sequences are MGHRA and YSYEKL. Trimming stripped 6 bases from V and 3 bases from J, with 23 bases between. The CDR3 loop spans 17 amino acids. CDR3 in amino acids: CASRSWAGAAGDYGYTF. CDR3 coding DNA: TGCGCCAGCAGAAGTTGGGCAGGGGCGGCGGGGGACTATGGCTACACCTTC.

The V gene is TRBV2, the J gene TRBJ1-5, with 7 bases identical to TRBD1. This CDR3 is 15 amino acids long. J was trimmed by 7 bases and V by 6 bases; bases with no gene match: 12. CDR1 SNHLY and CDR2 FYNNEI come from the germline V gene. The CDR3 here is CASRGDSLPAQPQHF. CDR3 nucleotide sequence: TGTGCCAGCAGAGGGGACAGCCTTCCCGCCCAGCCCCAGCATTTT.

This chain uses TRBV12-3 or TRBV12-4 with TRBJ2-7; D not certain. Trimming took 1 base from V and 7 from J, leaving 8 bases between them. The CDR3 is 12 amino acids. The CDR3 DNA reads TGTGCCAGCAGTTTAGGGGCAAGGGAGCAGTACTTC. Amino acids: CASSLGAREQYF.

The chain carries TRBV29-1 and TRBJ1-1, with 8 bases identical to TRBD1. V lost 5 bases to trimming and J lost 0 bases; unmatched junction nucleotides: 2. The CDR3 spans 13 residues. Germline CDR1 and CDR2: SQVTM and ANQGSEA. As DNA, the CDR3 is TGCAGCGTTCGGGACAGGTTGAACACTGAAGCTTTCTTT. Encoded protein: CSVRDRLNTEAFF.

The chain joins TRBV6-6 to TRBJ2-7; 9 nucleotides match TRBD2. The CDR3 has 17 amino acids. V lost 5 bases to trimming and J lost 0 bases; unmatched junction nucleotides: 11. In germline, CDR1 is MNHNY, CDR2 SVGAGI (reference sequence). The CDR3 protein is CASSRSKASGASYEQYF. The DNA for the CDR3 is TGTGCCAGCAGTCGGTCTAAGGCTAGCGGGGCCTCCTACGAGCAGTACTTC.

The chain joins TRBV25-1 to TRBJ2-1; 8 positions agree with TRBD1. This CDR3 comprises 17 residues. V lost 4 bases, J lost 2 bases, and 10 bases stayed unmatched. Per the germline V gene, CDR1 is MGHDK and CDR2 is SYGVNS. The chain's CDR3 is CASSGPRDRSTYNEQFF. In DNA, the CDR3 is TGTGCCAGCAGTGGTCCCCGGGACAGGTCCACCTACAATGAGCAGTTCTTC.

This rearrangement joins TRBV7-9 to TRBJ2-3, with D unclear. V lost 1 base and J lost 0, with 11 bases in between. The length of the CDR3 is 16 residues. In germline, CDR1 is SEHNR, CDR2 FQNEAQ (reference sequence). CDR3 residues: CASSLDGGKSTDTQYF. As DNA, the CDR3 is TGTGCCAGCAGCTTAGACGGCGGCAAGAGCACAGATACGCAGTATTTT.

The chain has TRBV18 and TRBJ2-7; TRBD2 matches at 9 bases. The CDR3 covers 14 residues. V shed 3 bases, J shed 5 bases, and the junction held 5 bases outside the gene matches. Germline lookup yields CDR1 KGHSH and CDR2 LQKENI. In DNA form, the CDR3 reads TGTGCCAGCTCACCGCTAGCGGGGACCCACGAGCAGTACTTC. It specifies CASSPLAGTHEQYF.

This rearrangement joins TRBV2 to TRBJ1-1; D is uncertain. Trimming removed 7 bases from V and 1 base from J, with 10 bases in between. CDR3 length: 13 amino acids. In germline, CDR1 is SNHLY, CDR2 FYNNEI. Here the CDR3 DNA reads TGTGCCAGCAAACCAGGCACGAACACTGAAGCTTTCTTT. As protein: CASKPGTNTEAFF.

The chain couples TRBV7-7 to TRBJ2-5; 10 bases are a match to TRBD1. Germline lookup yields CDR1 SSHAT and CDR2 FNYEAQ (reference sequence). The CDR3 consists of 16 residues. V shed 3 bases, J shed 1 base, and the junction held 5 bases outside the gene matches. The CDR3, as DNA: TGTGCCAGCAGCTTGGGGGGGACAGGGGCCCAAGAGACCCAGTACTTC. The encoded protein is CASSLGGTGAQETQYF.

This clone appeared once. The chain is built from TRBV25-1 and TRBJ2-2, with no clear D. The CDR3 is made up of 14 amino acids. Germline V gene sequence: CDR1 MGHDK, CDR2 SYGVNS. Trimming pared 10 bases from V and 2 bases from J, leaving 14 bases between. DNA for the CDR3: TGTGCCACTACACTTGGAGATAACACCGGGGAGCTGTTTTTT. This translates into CATTLGDNTGELFF. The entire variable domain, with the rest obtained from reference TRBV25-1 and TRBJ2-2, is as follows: EADIYQTPRYLVIGTGKKITLECSQTMGHDKMYWYQQDPGMELHLIHYSYGVNSTEKGDLSSESTVSRIRTEHFPLTLESARPSHTSQYLCATTLGDNTGELFFGEGSRLTVL.

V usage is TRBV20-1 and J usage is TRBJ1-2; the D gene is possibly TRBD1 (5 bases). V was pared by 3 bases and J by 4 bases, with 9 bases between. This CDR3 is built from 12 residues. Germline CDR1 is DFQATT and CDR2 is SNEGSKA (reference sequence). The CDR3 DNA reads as TGCAGTGCTAGTTTGGGGGGCTATGGCTACACCTTC. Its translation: CSASLGGYGYTF.

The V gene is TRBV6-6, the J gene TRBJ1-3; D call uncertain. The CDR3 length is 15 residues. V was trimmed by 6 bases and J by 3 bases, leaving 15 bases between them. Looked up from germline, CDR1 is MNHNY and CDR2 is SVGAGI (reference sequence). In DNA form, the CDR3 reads TGTGCCAGCAGCCTTGTTAGTACAGTTGGAAACACCATATATTTT. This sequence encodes CASSLVSTVGNTIYF.

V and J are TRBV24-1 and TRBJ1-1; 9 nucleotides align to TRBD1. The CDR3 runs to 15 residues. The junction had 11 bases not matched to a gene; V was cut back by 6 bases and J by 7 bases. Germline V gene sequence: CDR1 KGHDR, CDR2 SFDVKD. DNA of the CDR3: TGTGCCACCAGTTGCAGGAGACAGGGGGATAATGAAGCTTTCTTT. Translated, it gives CATSCRRQGDNEAFF.

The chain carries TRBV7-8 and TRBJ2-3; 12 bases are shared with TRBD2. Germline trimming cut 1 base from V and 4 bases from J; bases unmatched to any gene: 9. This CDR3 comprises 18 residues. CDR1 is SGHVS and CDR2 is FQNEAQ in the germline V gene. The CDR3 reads CASSLVGLAGTTPDTQYF. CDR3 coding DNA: TGTGCCAGCAGCTTAGTTGGACTAGCGGGGACCACCCCAGATACGCAGTATTTT.

The CDR3, as DNA: TGTGCCAGCAGCTCTGAACTTATGTCGGGGGAGGACACTGAAGCTTTCTTT. It codes for CASSSELMSGEDTEAFF. The J gene is TRBJ1-1, the V gene TRBV13; D is possibly TRBD1 (5 bases). The CDR3 totals 17 residues. Trimming removed 4 bases from V and 3 bases from J, with 21 bases in between. Germline V CDR1 and CDR2: PRHDT, FYEKMQ (reference sequence).

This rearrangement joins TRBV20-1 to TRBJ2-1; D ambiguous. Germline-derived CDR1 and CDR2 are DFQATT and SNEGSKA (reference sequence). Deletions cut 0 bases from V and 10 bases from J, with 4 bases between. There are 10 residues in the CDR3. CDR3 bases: TGCAGTGCTAGAGAGCGGGAGCAGTTCTTC. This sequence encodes CSAREREQFF.

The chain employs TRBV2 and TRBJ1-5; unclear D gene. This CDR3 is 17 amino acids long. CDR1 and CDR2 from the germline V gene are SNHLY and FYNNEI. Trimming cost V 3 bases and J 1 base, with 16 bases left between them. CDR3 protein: CASSEQAFGESNQPQHF. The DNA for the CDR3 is TGTGCCAGCAGTGAGCAGGCCTTTGGGGAGAGCAATCAGCCCCAGCATTTT. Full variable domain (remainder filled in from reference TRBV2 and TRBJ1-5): EPEVTQTPSHQVTQMGQEVILRCVPISNHLYFYWYRQILGQKVEFLVSFYNNEISEKSEIFDDQFSVERPDGSNFTLKIRSTKLEDSAMYFCASSEQAFGESNQPQHFGDGTRLSIL.